The 10 T cell receptor beta chains below come from one sample, sequenced in a study of shared clonotypes between healthy human individuals. Some clones are missing from TCRdb's copy, which holds only in-frame ones; the method was immunoSEQ multiplex PCR. The data contain roughly 1,100,000 clones, about 75% of them singletons. Sequencing input: memory CD4+ T cells sorted from blood. This sample's subset: CD45RA-negative fraction. The source of these receptors is a man between 18 and 35 years old in good health.

J is TRBJ2-5 and V is TRBV2; D is possibly TRBD1 (6 bases). The ends were cut back, 5 bases at V and 5 bases at J, with 15 bases in the middle. Germline assignment: CDR1 SNHLY and CDR2 FYNNEI. The CDR3 length is 14 residues. CDR3 DNA: TGTGCCAGCAGTCTCGGGACACGTGGCGAGACCCAGTACTTC. Translated: CASSLGTRGETQYF.

The chain couples TRBV7-3 to TRBJ2-3; 11 bases map to TRBD2. CDR1 and CDR2 from the germline V gene are SGHTA and FQGTGA. J was trimmed by 6 bases and V by 5 bases; bases with no gene match: 7. CDR3 length: 15 amino acids. This CDR3 reads CASSRTSGGGDTQYF. CDR3 DNA sequence: TGTGCCAGCAGCCGAACTAGCGGGGGCGGGGATACGCAGTATTTT. The full variable domain, in which reference TRBV7-3 and TRBJ2-3 provide the parts outside the CDR3, is GAGVSQTPSNKVTEKGKYVELRCDPISGHTALYWYRQSLGQGPEFLIYFQGTGAADDSGLPNDRFFAVRPEGSVSTLKIQRTERGDSAVYLCASSRTSGGGDTQYFGPGTRLTVL.

In DNA, the CDR3 is TGTGCCAGCGGCAGGGTTGGGACCTACGAGCAGTACTTC. Encoded protein: CASGRVGTYEQYF. The V gene is TRBV5-4, the J gene TRBJ2-7, with D possibly TRBD1 on 5 matching bases. Trimming took off 7 bases at V and 2 bases at J, with 13 bases between the two ends. This CDR3 contains 13 residues. Per germline, CDR1 SGHNT and CDR2 YYREEE (reference sequence).

This clone occurred a few times. The genes are TRBV7-9 and TRBJ2-2, with D unclear. Germline V CDR1 and CDR2: SEHNR, FQNEAQ (reference sequence). V was cut by 5 bases and J by 6 bases, with 13 bases left in between. The CDR3 is made up of 14 amino acids. CDR3 region: CASSPLTLSGELFF. The CDR3 DNA reads as TGTGCCAGCAGCCCCTTGACATTATCCGGGGAGCTGTTTTTT.

The chain uses TRBV6-1 and TRBJ1-1; D remains unclear. V lost 0 bases and J 4 bases, leaving 12 bases between the germline ends. Germline-derived CDR1 and CDR2 are MNHNS and SASEGT. The CDR3 has 15 amino acids. CDR3 DNA: TGTGCCAGCAGTGAAGCGTTGGGCCGGGGCACTGAAGCTTTCTTT. It encodes CASSEALGRGTEAFF.

The chain uses TRBV11-2 and TRBJ1-5; 7 bases agree with TRBD1. Germline V CDR1 and CDR2: SGHAT, FQNNGV. After removal of 9 bases from V and 0 bases from J, the junction contained 8 bases not matched to a gene. The CDR3 spans 15 residues. For the CDR3, the DNA is TGTGCCAGAACAGCCCGGACAGGTAGCAATCAGCCCCAGCATTTT. This sequence encodes CARTARTGSNQPQHF.

Note on this clone: A much larger clone is a single base away; this may be a read error. V is TRBV5-6 and J is TRBJ1-6, with D uncertain. Deletions cut 4 bases from V and 5 bases from J, with 4 bases between. The V gene's germline CDR1 is SGHDT and CDR2 YYEEEE. This CDR3 spans 12 amino acids. The CDR3 DNA reads TGTGCCAGCAGCCCCCATAATTCACCCCTCCACTTT. This translates into CASSPHNSPLHF.

The rearrangement links TRBV5-1 to TRBJ2-1; D might be TRBD2 (5 bases). Germline V gene sequence: CDR1 SGHRS, CDR2 YFSETQ. The CDR3 covers 15 residues. V lost 5 bases, J lost 0 bases, and 12 bases lay in between. CDR3 sequence reads: CASSRSGDSYNEQFF. As DNA, the CDR3 is TGCGCCAGCAGTCGGAGCGGAGACTCCTACAATGAGCAGTTCTTC. The variable domain in full, completed from reference TRBV5-1 and TRBJ2-1, reads KAGVTQTPRYLIKTRGQQVTLSCSPISGHRSVSWYQQTPGQGLQFLFEYFSETQRNKGNFPGRFSGRQFSNSRSEMNVSTLELGDSALYLCASSRSGDSYNEQFFGPGTRLTVL.

The J gene is TRBJ2-2, the V gene TRBV11-3, with D uncertain. Trimming cost V 6 bases and J 0 bases, with 11 bases left between them. Germline V lookup: CDR1 SGHNT, CDR2 YENEEA. The CDR3 has 15 amino acids. The CDR3 nucleotides are TGTGCCAGCAGGCTGGGCCGAGCGAACACCGGGGAGCTGTTTTTT. This sequence encodes CASRLGRANTGELFF. The whole variable domain, filled in from reference TRBV11-3 and TRBJ2-2, reads EAGVVQSPRYKIIEKKQPVAFWCNPISGHNTLYWYLQNLGQGPELLIRYENEEAVDDSQLPKDRFSAERLKGVDSTLKIQPAELGDSAVYLCASRLGRANTGELFFGEGSRLTVL.

This clone has only a few counts. This chain uses TRBV6-5 with TRBJ1-5; 7 bases match TRBD1. Germline V gene data show CDR1 as MNHEY and CDR2 as SVGAGI. The CDR3 is made up of 14 amino acids. V trimming: 7 bases; J trimming: 2 bases; junction bases outside the gene matches: 5. The CDR3 reads CASKQGVGNQPQHF. CDR3 bases: TGTGCCAGCAAGCAGGGGGTGGGCAATCAGCCCCAGCATTTT.